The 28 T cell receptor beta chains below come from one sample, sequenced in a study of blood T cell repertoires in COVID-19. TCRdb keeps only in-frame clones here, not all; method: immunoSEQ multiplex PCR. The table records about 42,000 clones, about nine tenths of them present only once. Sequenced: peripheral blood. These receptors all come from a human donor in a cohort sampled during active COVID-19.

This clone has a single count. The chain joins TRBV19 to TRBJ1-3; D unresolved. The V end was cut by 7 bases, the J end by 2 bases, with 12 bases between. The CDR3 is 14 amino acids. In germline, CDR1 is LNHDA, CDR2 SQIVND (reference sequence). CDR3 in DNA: TGTGCCAGTAAGGACTTTCTGACTGGAAACACCATATATTTT. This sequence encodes CASKDFLTGNTIYF.

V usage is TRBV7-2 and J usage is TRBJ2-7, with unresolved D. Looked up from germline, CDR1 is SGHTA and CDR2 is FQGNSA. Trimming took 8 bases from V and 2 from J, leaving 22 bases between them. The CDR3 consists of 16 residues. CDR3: CASSAAAVGSAYEQYF. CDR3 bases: TGTGCCAGCTCAGCCGCCGCGGTTGGGTCGGCCTACGAGCAGTACTTC.

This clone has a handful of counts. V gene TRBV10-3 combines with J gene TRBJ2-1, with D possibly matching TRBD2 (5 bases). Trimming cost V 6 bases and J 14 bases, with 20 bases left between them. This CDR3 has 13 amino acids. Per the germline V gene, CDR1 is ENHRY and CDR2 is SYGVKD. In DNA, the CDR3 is TGTGCCATCAGGAGGGATCCGGAGGCCTCTGAGTTCTTC. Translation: CAIRRDPEASEFF.

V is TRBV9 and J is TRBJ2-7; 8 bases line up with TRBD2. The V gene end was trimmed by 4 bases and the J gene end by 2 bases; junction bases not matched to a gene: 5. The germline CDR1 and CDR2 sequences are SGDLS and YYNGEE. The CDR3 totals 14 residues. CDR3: CASSPGGVPYEQYF. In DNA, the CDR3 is TGTGCCAGCAGCCCGGGGGGGGTCCCCTACGAGCAGTACTTC.

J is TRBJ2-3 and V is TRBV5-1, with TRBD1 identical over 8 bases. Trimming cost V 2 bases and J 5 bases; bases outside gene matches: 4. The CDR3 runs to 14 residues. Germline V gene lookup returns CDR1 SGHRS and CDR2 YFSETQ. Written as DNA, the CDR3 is TGCGCCAGCAGCTTCGGACAGGGTAAAGATACGCAGTATTTT. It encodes CASSFGQGKDTQYF. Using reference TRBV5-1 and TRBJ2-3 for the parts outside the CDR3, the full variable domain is KAGVTQTPRYLIKTRGQQVTLSCSPISGHRSVSWYQQTPGQGLQFLFEYFSETQRNKGNFPGRFSGRQFSNSRSEMNVSTLELGDSALYLCASSFGQGKDTQYFGPGTRLTVL.

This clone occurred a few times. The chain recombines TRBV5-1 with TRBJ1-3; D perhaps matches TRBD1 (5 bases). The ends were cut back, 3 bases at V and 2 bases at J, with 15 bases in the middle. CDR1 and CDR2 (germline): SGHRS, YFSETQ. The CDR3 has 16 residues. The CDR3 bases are TGCGCCAGCAGCTCAGGCGGACATAACGCTGGAAACACCATATATTTT. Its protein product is CASSSGGHNAGNTIYF.

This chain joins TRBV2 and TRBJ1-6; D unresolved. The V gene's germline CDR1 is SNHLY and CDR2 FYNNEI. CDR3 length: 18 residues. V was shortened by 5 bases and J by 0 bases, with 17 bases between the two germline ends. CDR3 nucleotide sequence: TGTGCCAGCAGTCCGACTGCGGGCGGAAGCTCCTATAATTCACCCCTCCACTTT. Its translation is CASSPTAGGSSYNSPLHF.

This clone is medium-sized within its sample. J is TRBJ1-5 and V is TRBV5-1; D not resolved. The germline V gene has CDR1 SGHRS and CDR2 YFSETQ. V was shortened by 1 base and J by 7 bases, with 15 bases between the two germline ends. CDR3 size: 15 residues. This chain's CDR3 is CASSLFGEGSQPQHF. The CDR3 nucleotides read TGCGCCAGCAGCTTGTTTGGGGAGGGTTCGCAGCCCCAGCATTTT.

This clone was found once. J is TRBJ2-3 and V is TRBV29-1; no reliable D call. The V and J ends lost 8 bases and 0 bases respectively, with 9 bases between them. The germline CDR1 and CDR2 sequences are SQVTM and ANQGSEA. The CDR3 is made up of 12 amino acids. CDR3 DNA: TGCAGCACCGCCGCGAGCACAGATACGCAGTATTTT. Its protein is CSTAASTDTQYF.

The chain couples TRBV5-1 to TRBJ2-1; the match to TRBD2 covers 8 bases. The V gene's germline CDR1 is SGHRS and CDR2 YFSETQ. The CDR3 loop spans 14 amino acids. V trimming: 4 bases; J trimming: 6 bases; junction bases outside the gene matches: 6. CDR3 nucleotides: TGCGCCAGCAGCGAGAGCGGGGGTGGCAATGAGCAGTTCTTC. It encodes CASSESGGGNEQFF.

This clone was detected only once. CDR3 loop: CASSYRGTNTEAFF. CDR3 sequence (DNA): TGTGCCAGCAGTTACAGGGGAACGAACACTGAAGCTTTCTTT. This chain connects TRBV6-2 or TRBV6-3 to TRBJ1-1, with D tentatively TRBD1 (5 bases). The CDR3 consists of 14 residues. Trimming pared 2 bases from V and 1 base from J, leaving 8 bases between. In germline, CDR1 is MNHEY, CDR2 SVGEGT.

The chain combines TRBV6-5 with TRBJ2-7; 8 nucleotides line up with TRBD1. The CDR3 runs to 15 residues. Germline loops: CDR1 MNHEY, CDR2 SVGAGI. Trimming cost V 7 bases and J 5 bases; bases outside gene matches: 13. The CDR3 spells CASTGAQGAWDEQYF. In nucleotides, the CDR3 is TGTGCCAGCACGGGGGCGCAGGGGGCTTGGGACGAGCAGTACTTC.

The DNA for the CDR3 is TGTGCCAGCAGCTTCACTCTCTTCACCGGGGAGCTGTTTTTT. This encodes CASSFTLFTGELFF. The J gene is TRBJ2-2, the V gene TRBV7-2, with unresolved D. This CDR3 is built from 14 residues. Trimming removed 3 bases from V and 4 bases from J, with 9 bases in between. Per the germline V gene, CDR1 is SGHTA and CDR2 is FQGNSA. The full variable domain, rest sourced from reference TRBV7-2 and TRBJ2-2, is GAGVSQSPSNKVTEKGKDVELRCDPISGHTALYWYRQSLGQGLEFLIYFQGNSAPDKSGLPSDRFSAERTGGSVSTLTIQRTQQEDSAVYLCASSFTLFTGELFFGEGSRLTVL.

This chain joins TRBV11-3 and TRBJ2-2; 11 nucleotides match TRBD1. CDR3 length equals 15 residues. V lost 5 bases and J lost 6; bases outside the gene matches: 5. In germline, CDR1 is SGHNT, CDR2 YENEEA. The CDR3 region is CASSASGQGAGELFF. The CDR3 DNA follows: TGTGCCAGCAGCGCATCGGGACAGGGGGCCGGGGAGCTGTTTTTT.

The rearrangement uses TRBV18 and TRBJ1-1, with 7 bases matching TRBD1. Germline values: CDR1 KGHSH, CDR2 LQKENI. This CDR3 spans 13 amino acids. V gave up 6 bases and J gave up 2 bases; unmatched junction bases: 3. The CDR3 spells CASSGQSNTEAFF. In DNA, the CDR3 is TGTGCCAGCTCGGGACAGTCCAACACTGAAGCTTTCTTT.

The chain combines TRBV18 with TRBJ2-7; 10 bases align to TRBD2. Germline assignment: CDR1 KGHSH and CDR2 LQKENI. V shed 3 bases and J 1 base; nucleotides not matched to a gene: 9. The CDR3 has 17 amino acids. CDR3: CASSPPAGGPQSYEQYF. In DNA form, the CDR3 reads TGTGCCAGCTCACCTCCAGCGGGGGGGCCCCAATCCTACGAGCAGTACTTC.

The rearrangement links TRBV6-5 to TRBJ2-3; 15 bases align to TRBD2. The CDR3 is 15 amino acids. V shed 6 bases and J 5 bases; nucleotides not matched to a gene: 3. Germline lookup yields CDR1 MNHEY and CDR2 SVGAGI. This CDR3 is CASRLGLAGGDTQYF. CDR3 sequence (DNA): TGTGCCAGCAGACTGGGACTAGCGGGGGGAGATACGCAGTATTTT.

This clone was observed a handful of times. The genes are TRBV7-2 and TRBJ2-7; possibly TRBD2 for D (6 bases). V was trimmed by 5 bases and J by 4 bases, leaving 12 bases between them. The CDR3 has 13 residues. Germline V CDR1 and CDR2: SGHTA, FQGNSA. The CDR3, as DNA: TGTGCCAGCAGCCGGGAGCCAAAATACGAGCAGTACTTC. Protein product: CASSREPKYEQYF.

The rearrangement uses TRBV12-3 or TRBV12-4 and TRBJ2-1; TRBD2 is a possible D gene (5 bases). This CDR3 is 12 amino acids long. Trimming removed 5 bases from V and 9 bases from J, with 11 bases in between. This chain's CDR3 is CASSPLGSEQFF. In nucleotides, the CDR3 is TGTGCCAGCAGTCCTTTAGGGAGTGAGCAGTTCTTC.

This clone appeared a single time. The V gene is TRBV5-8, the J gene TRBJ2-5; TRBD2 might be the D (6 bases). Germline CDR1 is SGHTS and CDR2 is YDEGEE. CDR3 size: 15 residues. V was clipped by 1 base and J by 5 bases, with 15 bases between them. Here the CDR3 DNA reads TGTGCCAGCAGCTTGCGGGGGACGGCACGGGAGACCCAGTACTTC. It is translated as CASSLRGTARETQYF.

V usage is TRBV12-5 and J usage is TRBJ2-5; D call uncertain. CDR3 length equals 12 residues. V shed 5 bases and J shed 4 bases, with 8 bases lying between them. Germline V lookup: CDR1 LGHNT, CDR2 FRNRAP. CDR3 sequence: CASGSPGETQYF. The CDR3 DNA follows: TGTGCTAGTGGTAGCCCGGGAGAGACCCAGTACTTC.

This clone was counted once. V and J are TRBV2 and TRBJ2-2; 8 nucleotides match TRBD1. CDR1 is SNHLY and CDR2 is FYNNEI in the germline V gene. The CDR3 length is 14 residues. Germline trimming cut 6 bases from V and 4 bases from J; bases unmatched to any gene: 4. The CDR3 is CASSWDRSTGELFF. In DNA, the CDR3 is TGTGCCAGCAGCTGGGACAGGAGCACCGGGGAGCTGTTTTTT. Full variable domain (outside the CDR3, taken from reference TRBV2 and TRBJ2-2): EPEVTQTPSHQVTQMGQEVILRCVPISNHLYFYWYRQILGQKVEFLVSFYNNEISEKSEIFDDQFSVERPDGSNFTLKIRSTKLEDSAMYFCASSWDRSTGELFFGEGSRLTVL.

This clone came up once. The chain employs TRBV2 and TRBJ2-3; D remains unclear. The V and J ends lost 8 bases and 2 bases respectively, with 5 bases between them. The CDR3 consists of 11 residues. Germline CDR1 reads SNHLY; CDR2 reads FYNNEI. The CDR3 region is CASAYTDTQYF. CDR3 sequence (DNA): TGTGCCAGCGCGTACACAGATACGCAGTATTTT. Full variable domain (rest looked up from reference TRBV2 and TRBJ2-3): EPEVTQTPSHQVTQMGQEVILRCVPISNHLYFYWYRQILGQKVEFLVSFYNNEISEKSEIFDDQFSVERPDGSNFTLKIRSTKLEDSAMYFCASAYTDTQYFGPGTRLTVL.

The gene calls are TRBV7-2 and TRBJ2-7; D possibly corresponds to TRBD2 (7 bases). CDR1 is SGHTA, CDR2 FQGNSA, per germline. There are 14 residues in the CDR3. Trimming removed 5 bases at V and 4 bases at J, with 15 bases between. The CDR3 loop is CASSPMGGPYEQYF. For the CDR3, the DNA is TGTGCCAGCAGCCCTATGGGGGGGCCGTACGAGCAGTACTTC.

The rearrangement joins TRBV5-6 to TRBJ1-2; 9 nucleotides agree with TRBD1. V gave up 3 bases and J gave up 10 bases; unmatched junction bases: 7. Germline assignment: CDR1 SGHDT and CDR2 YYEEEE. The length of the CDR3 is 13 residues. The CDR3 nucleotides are TGTGCCAGCAGCTGGAGTGGGACAGGGTTCTACACCTTC. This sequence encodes CASSWSGTGFYTF.

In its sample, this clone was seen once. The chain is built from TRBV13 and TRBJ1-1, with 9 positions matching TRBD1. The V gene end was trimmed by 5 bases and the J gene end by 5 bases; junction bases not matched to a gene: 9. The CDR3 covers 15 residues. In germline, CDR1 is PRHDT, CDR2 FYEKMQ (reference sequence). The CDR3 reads CASSARGQGRTEAFF. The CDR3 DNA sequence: TGTGCCAGCAGCGCTCGGGGACAGGGACGGACTGAAGCTTTCTTT.

CDR3 DNA sequence: TGCAGCGCCCTTGCGGGGGGGATAGGCCCTGAAGCTTTCTTT. Translation: CSALAGGIGPEAFF. V gene TRBV29-1 combines with J gene TRBJ1-1; TRBD1 is a possible D gene (5 bases). Germline loops: CDR1 SQVTM, CDR2 ANQGSEA. The CDR3 has 14 amino acids. V was cut by 7 bases and J by 6 bases, with 21 bases left in between. Together with reference TRBV29-1 and TRBJ1-1, the CDR3 gives the full variable domain: SAVISQKPSRDICQRGTSLTIQCQVDSQVTMMFWYRQQPGQSLTLIATANQGSEATYESGFVIDKFPISRPNLTFSTLTVSNMSPEDSSIYLCSALAGGIGPEAFFGQGTRLTVV.

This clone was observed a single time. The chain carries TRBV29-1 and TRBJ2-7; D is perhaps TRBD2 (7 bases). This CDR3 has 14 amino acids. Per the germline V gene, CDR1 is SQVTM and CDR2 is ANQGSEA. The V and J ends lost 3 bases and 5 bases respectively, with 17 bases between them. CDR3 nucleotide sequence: TGCAGCGTTGAGGGCTGGCGGGGGCACGACGAGCAGTACTTC. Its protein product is CSVEGWRGHDEQYF.